This record looks at one TCR beta chain sequence and its context. Its antigen is undetermined. Since all of the isolated RNA was reverse transcribed, expressed TCRB transcripts were what got sequenced. Assay used: immunoSEQ multiplex PCR; TCRdb lists only in-frame clones, some missing. The sample holds some 900,000 clones; roughly 17% are singletons and the top ten take around 0.02%. The sample is drawn from a study of beta chain features in type 1 diabetes. General observations from the study: Shorter templates might be favored by PCR, and equally so in patients and in controls.

The germline CDR1 and CDR2 sequences are SGHAT and FQNNGV. This CDR3 has 17 residues. The trim removed 5 bases at V and 7 bases at J, leaving 16 bases unmatched. This chain links TRBV11-2 with TRBJ2-1, with 8 positions matching TRBD2. Material: naive CD4+ T cells from blood. The receptor was derived from a woman between 18 and 29 years old in good health. The CDR3 is CASSPGWGTSHGNEQFF. The CDR3 DNA sequence: TGTGCCAGCAGCCCGGGGTGGGGGACTAGTCATGGGAATGAGCAGTTCTTC.